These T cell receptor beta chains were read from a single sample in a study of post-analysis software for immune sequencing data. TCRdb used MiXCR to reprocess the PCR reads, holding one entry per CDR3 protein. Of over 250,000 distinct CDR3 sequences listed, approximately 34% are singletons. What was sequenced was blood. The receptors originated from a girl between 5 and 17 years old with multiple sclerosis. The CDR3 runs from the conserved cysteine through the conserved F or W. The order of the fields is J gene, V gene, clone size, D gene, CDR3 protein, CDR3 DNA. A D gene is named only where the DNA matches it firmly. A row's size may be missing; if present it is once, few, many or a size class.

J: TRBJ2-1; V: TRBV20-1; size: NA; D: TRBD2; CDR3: CSALRTSGGKEGFF; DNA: TGCAGTGCGCTACGGACTAGCGGGGGAAAGGAGGGGTTCTTC
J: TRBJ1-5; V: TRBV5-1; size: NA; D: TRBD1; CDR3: CASTLPKPGTGWGKWRASGKPQHF; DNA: TGCGCCAGCACCCTGCCAAAACCCGGGACAGGCTGGGGCAAGTGGAGGGCCAGTGGGAAGCCCCAGCATTTT
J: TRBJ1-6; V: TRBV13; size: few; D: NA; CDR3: CASSLGSSPSHSPLHF; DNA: TGTGCCAGCAGCTTAGGAAGTTCCCCCAGTCATTCACCCCTCCACTTT
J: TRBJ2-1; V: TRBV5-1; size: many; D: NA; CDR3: CASSLPGFDEQFF; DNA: TGCGCCAGCAGCCTCCCAGGGTTCGATGAGCAGTTCTTC
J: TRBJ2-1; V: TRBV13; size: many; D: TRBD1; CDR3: CASSSRAGGQPSYNEQFF; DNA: TGTGCCAGCAGCTCCCGAGCAGGGGGCCAACCCTCCTACAATGAGCAGTTCTTC
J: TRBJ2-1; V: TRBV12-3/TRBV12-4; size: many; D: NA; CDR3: CASSPGPALREQFF; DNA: TGTGCCAGCAGTCCGGGACCCGCGCTCAGAGAGCAGTTCTTC
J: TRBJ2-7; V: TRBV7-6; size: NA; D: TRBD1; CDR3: CASSFGQGSYEQYF; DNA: TGTGCCAGCAGCTTTGGACAGGGATCCTACGAGCAGTACTTC
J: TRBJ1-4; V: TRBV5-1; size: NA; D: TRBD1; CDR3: CASSLARGQEKLFF; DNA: TGCGCCAGCAGCTTGGCCAGGGGGCAAGAAAAACTGTTTTTT
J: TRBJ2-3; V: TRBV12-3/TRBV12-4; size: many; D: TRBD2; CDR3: CASSFIGGSTDTQYF; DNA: TGTGCCAGCAGTTTTATTGGCGGGAGTACAGATACGCAGTATTTT
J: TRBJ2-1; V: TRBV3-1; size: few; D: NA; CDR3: CASSQGRSSHNEQFF; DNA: TGTGCCAGCAGCCAGGGACGGAGCTCCCACAATGAGCAGTTCTTC
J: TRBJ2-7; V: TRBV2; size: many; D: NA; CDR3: CASNRDSGYEQYF; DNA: TGTGCCAGCAACCGGGATAGCGGCTACGAGCAGTACTTC